This T cell receptor (beta chain) was observed in a study of T-cell memory formation after mild COVID-19. This clonotype was seen a few times. TCRdb independently ran MiXCR on the 5' RACE reads; one entry per CDR3 protein. The sample yields around 410,000 distinct CDR3 sequences, about a quarter seen once. The CDR3 spans 16 residues. CDR1 is SEHNR and CDR2 is FQNEAQ in the germline V gene (reference sequence). Trimming took off 5 bases at V and 0 bases at J, with 13 bases between the two ends. The chain is built from TRBV7-9 and TRBJ2-2, with D possibly being TRBD1 or TRBD2 (5 bases each). This receptor was identified in an adult woman who had mild COVID-19 (a few samples of this study predate the infection). Cell type and time point are not known. Sequencing input: PBMCs or a T cell subset sorted from them (not recorded which). CDR3 residues: CASSPRDRSNTGELFF. For the CDR3, the DNA is TGTGCCAGCAGCCCCCGGGACCGGTCGAACACCGGGGAGCTGTTTTTT.